Sequencing of this T cell receptor beta chain was carried out in a study of T cell responses to AZD1222 COVID-19 vaccine. Trimming stripped 5 bases from V and 6 bases from J, with 19 bases between. This CDR3 region has 15 residues. Germline CDR1 is LNHDA and CDR2 is SQIVND (reference sequence). TCRdb's table, derived via immunoSEQ multiplex PCR, lists solely in-frame clones and lacks some. The table lists about 56,000 clones, 75% to 90% of them singletons, with about 15% in the top ten. This chain uses TRBV19 with TRBJ1-1, with D perhaps matching TRBD1 (5 bases). This TCR came from an adult in good health. Specimen: peripheral blood, collected on day 0 of AZD1222 vaccination. The CDR3 loop is CASSGKQQGMSEAFF. The CDR3 bases are TGTGCCAGTAGTGGTAAACAGCAGGGTATGTCTGAAGCTTTCTTT.